This TCR beta chain was documented in a study of glioma-infiltrating T cells. Findings and caveats of the study: Non-neoplastic patients had below-expected tissue-blood divergence, while all gliomas exceeded expectation. Very few CDR3 sequences were shared between tissue and blood.

Using RNA template, CDR3s of TCR alpha and beta were amplified with iRepertoire arm-PCR. For one-step reverse transcription and amplification, about 85-400 ng of tissue mRNA or PBMC total RNA was used. TCRdb re-derived calls from the multiplex PCR reads in MiXCR, one entry per CDR3 protein. The sample consists of roughly 190,000 distinct CDR3 sequences, roughly 32% of them appearing once. Points on this clonotype: What it binds is unknown. A junction end diverges from the germline sequence, so it may reflect a read error.

CDR1 is MNHEY, CDR2 SVGEGT, per germline. This CDR3 spans 14 amino acids. The sample taken for sequencing was glioma tissue, nonneoplastic brain tissue, or PBMCs (not recorded which). This TCR was recovered from a human donor with low-grade glioma or glioblastoma, undergoing nonglioma brain surgery, or in good health (not recorded which). This chain joins TRBV6-2 or TRBV6-3 and TRBJ2-5; D is ambiguous. CDR3 loop: CAGSYTPPQETQYF. The CDR3 nucleotides read TGTGCCGGCAGTTACACACCACCCCAAGAGACCCAGTACTTC.